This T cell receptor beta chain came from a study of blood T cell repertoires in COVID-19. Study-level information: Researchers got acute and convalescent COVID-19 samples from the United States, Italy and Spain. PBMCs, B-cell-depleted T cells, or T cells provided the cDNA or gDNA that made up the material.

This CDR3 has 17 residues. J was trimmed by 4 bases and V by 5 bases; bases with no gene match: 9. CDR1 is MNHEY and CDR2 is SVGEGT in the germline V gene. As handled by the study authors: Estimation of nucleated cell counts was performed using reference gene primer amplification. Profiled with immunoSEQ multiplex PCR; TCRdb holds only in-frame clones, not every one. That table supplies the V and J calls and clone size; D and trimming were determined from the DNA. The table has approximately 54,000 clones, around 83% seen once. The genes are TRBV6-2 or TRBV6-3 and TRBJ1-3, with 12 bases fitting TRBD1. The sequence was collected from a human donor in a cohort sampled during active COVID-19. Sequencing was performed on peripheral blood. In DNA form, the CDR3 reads TGTGCCAGCAGTCGTGCCGGGACAGGGGGCGCCGGAAACACCATATATTTT. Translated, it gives CASSRAGTGGAGNTIYF.